Below, 13 T cell receptor beta chains from the same sample are listed, as sequenced in a study of blood T cell repertoires in COVID-19. Libraries were prepared by immunoSEQ multiplex PCR; TCRdb keeps only in-frame clonotypes and omits some of them. The table shows about 230,000 clones, with 70% to 85% occurring only once. Input material: PBMCs or T cells enriched from blood (not recorded which). The receptors come from a man between 60 and 70 years old who had recovered from COVID-19.

The chain uses TRBV11-2 and TRBJ1-1; 10 positions agree with TRBD1. CDR1 and CDR2 (germline): SGHAT, FQNNGV. V lost 1 base, J lost 0 bases, and 5 bases stayed unmatched. CDR3 length equals 17 residues. The CDR3 loop is CASSLGTGTGVNTEAFF. As DNA, the CDR3 is TGTGCCAGCAGCTTAGGAACCGGGACAGGGGTGAACACTGAAGCTTTCTTT.

V and J are TRBV7-2 and TRBJ2-7; TRBD1 aligns across 7 bases. Germline loops: CDR1 SGHTA, CDR2 FQGNSA. The CDR3 has 13 residues. V was pared by 4 bases and J by 2 bases, with 2 bases of the junction left unmatched. CDR3 bases: TGTGCCAGCAGCTCCCAGGGGGCCTACGAGCAGTACTTC. Translated, it gives CASSSQGAYEQYF.

V and J are TRBV18 and TRBJ2-7; tentative D call: TRBD1 (5 bases). The CDR3 consists of 13 residues. The V end lost 4 bases, the J end lost 0 bases, and 7 bases lay between the germline ends. The V gene's germline CDR1 is KGHSH and CDR2 LQKENI. The CDR3 reads CASSQGSSYEQYF. CDR3 nucleotides: TGTGCCAGCTCACAGGGGTCCTCCTACGAGCAGTACTTC.

In this sample, this clone turned up a few times. The J gene is TRBJ2-7, the V gene TRBV6-5, with 7 bases that match TRBD1. The CDR3 loop spans 15 amino acids. From germline, CDR1 is MNHEY and CDR2 SVGAGI. V gave up 2 bases and J gave up 0 bases; unmatched junction bases: 4. The CDR3 coding sequence is TGTGCCAGCAGTTACGTTGGGGACAGCTCCTACGAGCAGTACTTC. Translation gives CASSYVGDSSYEQYF.

J is TRBJ2-2 and V is TRBV4-3; 9 nucleotides align to TRBD2. The CDR3 extends over 14 amino acids. Germline CDR1 LGHNA, CDR2 YSLEER. V gave up 11 bases and J gave up 6 bases; unmatched junction bases: 10. The CDR3, as DNA: TGCGCCTCCCGGCCGGGACTAGCAGCCGGGGAGCTGTTTTTT. Translating gives CASRPGLAAGELFF.

The chain combines TRBV25-1 with TRBJ1-3; D not resolved. The V end was cut by 0 bases, the J end by 2 bases, with 11 bases between. The length of the CDR3 is 16 residues. Germline-derived CDR1 and CDR2 are MGHDK and SYGVNS. CDR3 nucleotides: TGTGCCAGCAGTGAATACGGGGTAGATACTGGAAACACCATATATTTT. Translation: CASSEYGVDTGNTIYF.

The chain is built from TRBV27 and TRBJ1-1, with TRBD1 matching over 9 bases. Germline lookup yields CDR1 MNHEY and CDR2 SMNVEV (reference sequence). J lost 4 bases, V lost 6 bases, and 12 bases had no gene match. The CDR3 consists of 16 residues. CDR3 sequence reads: CASSPVATGGFTEAFF. The CDR3 DNA reads TGTGCCAGCAGCCCTGTGGCTACAGGGGGCTTCACTGAAGCTTTCTTT.

The V gene is TRBV19, the J gene TRBJ1-4; TRBD1 aligns across 7 bases. Germline V gene sequence: CDR1 LNHDA, CDR2 SQIVND (reference sequence). This CDR3 region has 16 residues. Trimming cost V 2 bases and J 5 bases; bases outside gene matches: 8. The CDR3 DNA reads TGTGCCAGTAGTATACGAACAGGGGAGGCGAATGAAAAACTGTTTTTT. Translated: CASSIRTGEANEKLFF.

The CDR3 reads CATSRGQLNEKLFF. The CDR3 coding sequence is TGTGCCACCAGCAGAGGACAGCTTAATGAAAAACTGTTTTTT. The rearrangement links TRBV15 to TRBJ1-4; D perhaps matches TRBD1 (5 bases). There are 14 residues in the CDR3. Germline V gene data show CDR1 as LNHNV and CDR2 as YYDKDF (reference sequence). The V end lost 1 base, the J end lost 4 bases, and 7 bases lay between the germline ends.

The chain uses TRBV29-1 and TRBJ2-3; D gene ambiguous. Germline V gene data show CDR1 as SQVTM and CDR2 as ANQGSEA. Trimming removed 3 bases from V and 3 bases from J, with 13 bases in between. CDR3 length: 14 amino acids. For the CDR3, the DNA is TGCAGCGTTGAGTGGGCGATTAGAACAGATACGCAGTATTTT. The encoded protein is CSVEWAIRTDTQYF.

The chain joins TRBV4-2 to TRBJ2-5, with 10 bases identical to TRBD2. The CDR3 covers 14 residues. Germline lookup yields CDR1 LGHNA and CDR2 YNFKEQ. The junction had 2 bases not matched to a gene; V was cut back by 4 bases and J by 3 bases. The CDR3 region is CASSLTSGEETQYF. The CDR3 nucleotides read TGTGCCAGCAGCCTTACTAGCGGGGAAGAGACCCAGTACTTC.

The rearrangement uses TRBV3-1 (or the pseudogene TRBV3-2) and TRBJ1-2; the match to TRBD1 covers 9 bases. This CDR3 spans 15 amino acids. Germline trimming cut 1 base from V and 7 bases from J; bases unmatched to any gene: 7. Germline V gene lookup returns CDR1 LGHDT and CDR2 YNNKEL (reference sequence). The CDR3: CASSQGVTGGFGYTF. DNA of the CDR3: TGTGCCAGCAGCCAAGGTGTGACAGGGGGTTTTGGCTACACCTTC.

This clone is a singleton in its sample. The chain carries TRBV6-2 or TRBV6-3 and TRBJ2-4, with D uncertain. Germline values: CDR1 MNHEY, CDR2 SVGEGT. V gave up 6 bases and J gave up 0 bases, with 15 bases separating them. The CDR3 is 16 residues long. This CDR3 reads CASSAFSELAKNIQYF. CDR3 DNA: TGTGCCAGCAGCGCCTTTAGTGAGTTAGCCAAAAACATTCAGTACTTC.